This T cell receptor (beta chain) was obtained from a study of T cells after somatic rescue of genetic block. Here immunoSEQ multiplex PCR was the method, and the copy in TCRdb shows in-frame clones only, minus some. The table records 11,000 to 15,000 clones, under 75% of them present only once. Trimming cost V 2 bases and J 2 bases, with 9 bases left between them. The CDR3 loop spans 15 amino acids. In germline, CDR1 is MDHEN, CDR2 SYDVKM. The sequence was obtained from a boy younger than 18. What was sequenced was peripheral blood mononuclear cells (PBMCs). The V and J genes are TRBV28 and TRBJ2-2; no definite D call. The chain's CDR3 is CASSLAGVNTGELFF. The CDR3 DNA sequence: TGTGCCAGCAGTTTAGCTGGTGTCAACACCGGGGAGCTGTTTTTT.